This T cell receptor (beta chain) was recovered during a study of T-cell memory formation after mild COVID-19 (dated by TCRdb to the early 2020s). For the wider study: TCR sequence clusters from the two donors were largely donor specific. In two donors, T-cell clones that expanded and contracted after mild COVID-19 were followed by sequencing TCRalpha and TCRbeta repertoires longitudinally. The cohort was made up of two young adult volunteers, one female and one male, who were previously healthy. Beyond this particular receptor, the publication reports: Clones contracting from day 15 to 85 had balanced CD4/CD8 phenotypes, while a second wave expanding from day 15 to 37 was biased towards CD4+. Contracting CD4+ clones turned up mainly in the CM and EM memory subsets, whereas EMRA was where CD8+ clones were enriched. The study covered only a couple of mild cases, and larger cohorts including severe cases with pre-infection samples were considered necessary. The second-wave clones that peaked on day 37 were not confirmed to be SARS-CoV-2 specific. Some responding clones were found in pre-infection memory, which suggests that pre-existing cross-reactive memory T cells took part in the SARS-CoV-2 response.

Concerning this clonotype itself: What this receptor recognizes is not known. Per-base quality was not reported, and no clone a single base away is much larger than it.

This sample was sequenced with an Illumina NovaSeq 6000. TCRalpha and TCRbeta cDNA libraries were built by 5'RACE with constant-segment primers, adding sample barcodes and unique molecular identifiers. Trizol reagent was used to extract RNA from every sample. Libraries were amplified in two PCR steps, with a second sample barcode and Illumina TruSeq adapters added in the second step. Libraries were sequenced on an Illumina NovaSeq with 2 x 150 bp paired-end reads. The paper's processing steps were these. The reads were demultiplexed and collapsed into UMI-guided consensus sequences using migec v1.2.7. Using mixcr v2.1.11, the UMI consensuses were aligned to TRA and TRB V and J templates and assembled into clonotypes. Expanded or contracted clonotypes were those called significant by both edgeR and NoisET, with noise models trained on biological replicates. edgeR calls used a false discovery rate-adjusted p below 0.01 and a log2 fold-change threshold of 1. As an exploratory analysis of dynamics, max-normalized trajectories of the 1000 most abundant clonotypes were examined by PCA with hierarchical clustering. The CD4 or CD8 phenotype of responding clones was assigned using the separately sequenced CD4+ and CD8+ repertoires. Through fastp at Q25 and MiXCR, TCRdb rebuilt clones from the public reads, retaining in-frame beta chains. Rows are unified per CDR3 protein, each entry keeping the most common DNA and genes. Clone size and V and J calls follow TCRdb, not the original study. Within this sample are roughly 400,000 distinct CDR3 sequences, with about 20% of them counted one time only. Clones ranked in the top ten supply under 25% of the sample.

PBMCs were isolated by Ficoll-Paque density gradient centrifugation. CDR1 is given as MGHRA and CDR2 as YSYEKL, both from the germline V gene. Taken from cysteine to phenylalanine, the CDR3 has 15 residues. Left in the record is the CDR3 DNA by itself, 45 bases read in frame from the first base. Here V drops 2 bases and J drops 9 bases, and the junction holds 7 bases not matched to any gene. In this chain, TRBV4-1 is recombined with TRBJ2-4; 10 nucleotides in the junction match TRBD1. What was sequenced was PBMCs or a T cell subset sorted from them (not recorded which). This TCR was sampled from a man aged 18 to 30 who had mild COVID-19 (a few samples of this study predate the infection). The sample titles of this study are shuffled in the database, so cell type and time point are left out; the donor was told from shared clones. CDR3 region: CASSQQTGGWIIQYF. The DNA is TGCGCCAGCAGCCAACAGACAGGGGGCTGGATCATTCAGTACTTC.